The rows below give T cell receptor beta chains drawn from one sample of a study of technical replicates of blood from four donors. Libraries were prepared by immunoSEQ multiplex PCR; TCRdb keeps only in-frame clonotypes and omits some of them. The data show tens of thousands of clones, with about 96% seen just once and about 0.33% held by the top ten. The source material was T cells isolated from PBMCs. The receptors shown here come from a human donor in good health. Each CDR3 is given with its conserved first and last residue. Fields, in order: D gene, clone size, CDR3 length, J gene, V gene, CDR3 DNA, CDR3 protein. The D gene is left open where the match is weak. A row's size may be missing; if present it is once, few, many or a size class.

NA,NA,15,TRBJ2-7,TRBV28,TGTGCCAGCAGTTTAGAGCGGAACGTGCCATTTGAGCAGTACTTC,CASSLERNVPFEQYF
NA,NA,13,TRBJ2-7,TRBV6-5,TGTGCCAGCCTCGGCACGGGAGTACACGAGCAGTACTTC,CASLGTGVHEQYF
NA,NA,15,TRBJ1-1,TRBV14,TGTGCCAGCAGCCAAGTTCCGGGAGAGCTGTCTGAAGCTTTCTTT,CASSQVPGELSEAFF
NA,NA,15,TRBJ1-2,TRBV18,TGTGCCAGCTCACCGGTTGACGGGGGGGCGTATGGCTACACCTTC,CASSPVDGGAYGYTF
NA,NA,15,TRBJ2-5,TRBV9,TGTGCCAGCGCTCATAGCGGAGGGGAGGTAGAGACCCAGTACTTC,CASAHSGGEVETQYF
NA,NA,9,TRBJ1-5,TRBV6-4,TGTGCCAGCAGTGGAAGGGGGACTTTT,CASSGRGTF
TRBD2,NA,17,TRBJ2-1,TRBV5-4,TGTGCCAGCCATGGTGGTAGCGGGACCTCGCCCTACAATGAGCAGTTCTTC,CASHGGSGTSPYNEQFF
NA,once,14,TRBJ1-1,TRBV9,TGTGCCAGCAGCGTCGGATGGGACAAAACCGAAGCTTTCTTT,CASSVGWDKTEAFF
TRBD2,NA,15,TRBJ2-2,TRBV19,TGTGCCAGTAGTGTAGCGGGAGGAAACACCGGGGAGCTGTTTTTT,CASSVAGGNTGELFF
NA,NA,14,TRBJ1-1,TRBV25-1,TGTGCCAGCAGTGAATATTCTGAGGCCACTGAAGCTTTCTTT,CASSEYSEATEAFF
TRBD2,NA,15,TRBJ2-1,TRBV19,TGTGCCAGTAGTCTTGGACTAGGGGCGGGCAATGAGCAGTTCTTC,CASSLGLGAGNEQFF
NA,once,15,TRBJ1-5,TRBV19,TGTGCCAGTAGTATAGACCCCTATAGCAATCAGCCCCAGCATTTT,CASSIDPYSNQPQHF
NA,NA,13,TRBJ2-1,TRBV25-1,TGTGCCAGCAGTTTACTAGCTTACAATGAGCAGTTCTTC,CASSLLAYNEQFF
TRBD2,NA,14,TRBJ2-7,TRBV11-3,TGTGCCAGCAGCTCTAGCGGTAAAGCCTACGAGCAGTACTTC,CASSSSGKAYEQYF